This TCR beta chain is from a study of T cell repertoires in cytomegalovirus infection. On the study more broadly: Based on public TCR beta signatures, there were indications of CMV infection and of a matching HLA type. Study-wide points: The response measured ex vivo was dominated by TCR beta clonotypes (HLA-C-restricted and CMV-specific). Pooled public TCR beta family frequency picked out CMV carriers with the relevant HLA.

This CDR3 is built from 12 residues. Looked up from germline, CDR1 is DFQATT and CDR2 is SNEGSKA (reference sequence). The trim removed 3 bases at V and 8 bases at J, leaving 1 base unmatched. For this clonotype: No antigen is known for it.

From the reads, TCRdb called clonotypes with MiXCR, one entry per CDR3 protein. In the table there are about 160,000 distinct CDR3 sequences, approximately 17% of which are singletons. The sequence came from a human donor in good health (CMV status not recorded). Some clones in this sample may be carry-over from other donors' samples. The chain carries TRBV20-1 and TRBJ1-4; 9 bases line up with TRBD1. Source material: CD8+ T cells from PBMCs. CDR3 nucleotides: TGCAGTGCTAGGGGACAGGGCGAAAAACTGTTTTTT. This codes for CSARGQGEKLFF.